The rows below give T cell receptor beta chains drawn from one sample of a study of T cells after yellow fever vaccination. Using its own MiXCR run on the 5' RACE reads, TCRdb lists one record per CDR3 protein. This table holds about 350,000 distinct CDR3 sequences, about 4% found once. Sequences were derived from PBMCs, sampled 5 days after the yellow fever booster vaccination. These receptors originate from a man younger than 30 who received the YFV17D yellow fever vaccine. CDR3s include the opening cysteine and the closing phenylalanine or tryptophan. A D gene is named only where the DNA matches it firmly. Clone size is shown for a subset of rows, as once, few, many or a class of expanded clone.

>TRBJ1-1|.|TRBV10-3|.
CAIRRLGTEAFF
TGTGCCATCCGGCGGTTAGGGACTGAAGCTTTCTTT
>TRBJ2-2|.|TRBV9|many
CASSDVNTGELFF
TGTGCCAGCAGCGATGTGAACACCGGGGAGCTGTTTTTT
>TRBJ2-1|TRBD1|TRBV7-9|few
CASSLGQGIYNEQFF
TGTGCCAGCAGCTTGGGACAGGGGATCTACAATGAGCAGTTCTTC
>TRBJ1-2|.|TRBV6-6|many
CASSPVYGYTF
TGTGCCAGCAGTCCAGTTTATGGCTACACCTTC
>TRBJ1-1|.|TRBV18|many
CASSPGEKLGFGTEAFF
TGTGCCAGCTCACCGGGTGAGAAATTGGGATTTGGCACTGAAGCTTTCTTT
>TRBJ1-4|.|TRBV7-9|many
CASSLRGDEKLFF
TGTGCCAGCAGCTTAAGGGGAGATGAAAAACTGTTTTTT
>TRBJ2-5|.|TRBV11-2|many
CASRVATQETQYF
TGTGCCAGCAGAGTGGCGACCCAAGAGACCCAGTACTTC
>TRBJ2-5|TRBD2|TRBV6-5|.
CASSYYTSGGTEETQYF
TGTGCCAGCAGTTACTACACTAGCGGGGGGACGGAAGAGACCCAGTACTTC
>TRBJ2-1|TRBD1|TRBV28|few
CASSPGQGFYNEQFF
TGTGCCAGCAGTCCCGGACAGGGGTTTTACAATGAGCAGTTCTTC
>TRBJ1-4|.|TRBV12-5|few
CASGLPGSRGNEKLFF
TGTGCTAGTGGTTTGCCAGGAAGTAGGGGTAATGAAAAACTGTTTTTT
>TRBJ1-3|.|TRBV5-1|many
CASSLQDWGHSGNTIYF
TGCGCCAGCAGCCTACAGGATTGGGGTCACTCTGGAAACACCATATATTTT
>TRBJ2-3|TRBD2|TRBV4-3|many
CASSYRAGGTDTQYF
TGCGCCAGCAGCTATCGAGCGGGGGGCACAGATACGCAGTATTTT
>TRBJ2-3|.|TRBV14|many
CASSPRGNTDTQYF
TGTGCCAGCAGCCCGAGGGGCAACACAGATACGCAGTATTTT
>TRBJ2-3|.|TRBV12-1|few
CASSPPILAGGPGDTQYF
TGTGCCAGCAGCCCTCCCATTTTAGCGGGGGGGCCTGGAGATACGCAGTATTTT
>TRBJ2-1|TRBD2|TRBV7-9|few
CASSFRTSGYNEQFF
TGTGCCAGCAGCTTTCGGACTAGCGGTTACAATGAGCAGTTCTTC
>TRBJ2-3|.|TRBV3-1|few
CASSQDPRTDTQYF
TGTGCCAGCAGCCAAGATCCCCGGACCGATACGCAGTATTTT
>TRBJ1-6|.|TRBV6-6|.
CASSYSIREDSPLHF
TGTGCCAGCAGTTACTCGATTAGGGAGGATTCACCCCTCCACTTT
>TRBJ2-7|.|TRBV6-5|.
CASRGPQPYEQYF
TGTGCGAGCCGGGGCCCCCAGCCCTACGAGCAGTACTTC
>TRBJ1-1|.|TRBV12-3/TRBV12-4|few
CASILTGRPNTEAFF
TGTGCCAGCATACTTACGGGACGACCGAACACTGAAGCTTTCTTT
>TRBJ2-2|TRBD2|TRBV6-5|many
CASSRPSGGLSGELFF
TGTGCCAGCAGCCGACCTAGCGGGGGTCTCTCCGGGGAGCTGTTTTTT
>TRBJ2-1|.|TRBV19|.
CASSIRGAEQFF
TGTGCCAGTAGTATCAGGGGCGCTGAGCAGTTCTTC
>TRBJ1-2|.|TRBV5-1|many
CASSSSRIRYGYTF
TGCGCCAGCAGCTCCTCGCGGATCCGCTATGGCTACACCTTC
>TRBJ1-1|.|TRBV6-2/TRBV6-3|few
CASSYLRMNTEAFF
TGTGCCAGCAGTTACCTCAGAATGAACACTGAAGCTTTCTTT
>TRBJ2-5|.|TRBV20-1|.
CSAEDRFQETQYF
TGCAGTGCAGAGGACCGCTTCCAAGAGACCCAGTACTTC
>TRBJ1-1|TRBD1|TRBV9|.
CASSPRGQDTEAFF
TGTGCCAGCAGCCCCAGGGGGCAGGACACTGAAGCTTTCTTT
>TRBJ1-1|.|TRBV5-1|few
CASSLVVGARGAFF
TGCGCCAGCAGCTTGGTAGTCGGGGCACGGGGGGCTTTCTTT
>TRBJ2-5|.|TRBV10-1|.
CASSETGLEQETQYF
TGCGCCAGCAGTGAGACAGGGCTGGAACAAGAGACCCAGTACTTC
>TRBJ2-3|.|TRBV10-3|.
CAVRGAEWRTQYF
TGTGCCGTCCGGGGGGCCGAATGGAGAACGCAGTATTTT
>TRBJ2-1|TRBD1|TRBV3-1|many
CASSPWTGGINEQFF
TGTGCCAGCAGCCCGTGGACAGGGGGGATCAATGAGCAGTTCTTC
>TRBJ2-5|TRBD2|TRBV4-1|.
CASSQAGGGLQETQYF
TGCGCCAGCAGCCAGGCGGGCGGGGGACTCCAAGAGACCCAGTACTTC
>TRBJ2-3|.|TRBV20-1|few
CSARRAYTQYF
TGCAGTGCTCGTCGGGCTTATACGCAGTATTTT
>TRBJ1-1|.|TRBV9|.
CASSVQAQLNTEAFF
TGTGCCAGCAGCGTACAGGCACAGTTGAACACTGAAGCTTTCTTT
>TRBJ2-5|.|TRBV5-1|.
CASSPRGSAGETQYF
TGCGCCAGCAGCCCGCGAGGTTCTGCGGGGGAGACCCAGTACTTC
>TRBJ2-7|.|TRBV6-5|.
CASSYDISHEQYF
TGTGCCAGCAGTTACGACATTTCACACGAGCAGTACTTC
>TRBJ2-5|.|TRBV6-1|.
CASSEEERRPIQETQYF
TGTGCCAGCAGTGAAGAGGAAAGACGGCCGATACAAGAGACCCAGTACTTC
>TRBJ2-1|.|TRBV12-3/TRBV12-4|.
CASSLDDGDEQFF
TGTGCCAGCAGTTTAGACGACGGGGATGAGCAGTTCTTC
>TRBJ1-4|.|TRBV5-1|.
CASSLVQGPEKLFF
TGCGCCAGCAGCTTGGTACAGGGACCTGAAAAACTGTTTTTT
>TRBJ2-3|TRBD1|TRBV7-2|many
CASSLASWDRTSDTQYF
TGTGCCAGCAGCTTAGCCTCTTGGGACAGGACATCAGATACGCAGTATTTT
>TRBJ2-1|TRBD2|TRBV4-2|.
CASSQGAGLAFNEQFF
TGTGCCAGCAGCCAAGGGGCGGGACTAGCCTTCAATGAGCAGTTCTTC
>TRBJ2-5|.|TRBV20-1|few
CSARGFALNLQETQYF
TGCAGTGCTAGGGGGTTCGCCCTCAACCTCCAAGAGACCCAGTACTTC
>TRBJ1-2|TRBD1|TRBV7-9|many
CASSPGQTNYGYTF
TGTGCCAGCAGCCCGGGACAGACTAACTATGGCTACACCTTC
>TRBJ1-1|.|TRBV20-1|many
CRARTHTNTEAFF
TGCAGAGCTCGTACCCACACGAACACTGAAGCTTTCTTT
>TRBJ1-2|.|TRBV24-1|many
CATSLSTGAYGYTF
TGTGCCACCAGTCTCTCGACAGGAGCCTATGGCTACACCTTC
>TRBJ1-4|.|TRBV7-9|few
CASSPPEGDREKLFF
TGTGCCAGCAGTCCCCCGGAAGGGGACCGGGAAAAACTGTTTTTT
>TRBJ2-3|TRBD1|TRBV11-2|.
CASSGPGGRGTDTQYF
TGTGCCAGCAGCGGACCAGGGGGCAGGGGGACAGATACGCAGTATTTT
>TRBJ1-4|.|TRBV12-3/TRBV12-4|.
CASSLVGSNEKLFF
TGTGCCAGCAGTTTAGTGGGCAGTAATGAAAAACTGTTTTTT
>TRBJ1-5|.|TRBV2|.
CASGPGSNQPQHF
TGTGCCAGCGGTCCGGGGAGCAATCAGCCCCAGCATTTT
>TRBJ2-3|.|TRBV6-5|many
CASSYSDELGDTQYF
TGTGCCAGCAGTTACTCTGATGAACTTGGAGATACGCAGTATTTT
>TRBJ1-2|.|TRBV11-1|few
CASSHREGWGGYTF
TGTGCCAGCAGCCACCGAGAAGGTTGGGGCGGCTACACCTTC
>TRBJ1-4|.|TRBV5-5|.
CASSRWGGVEKLFF
TGTGCCAGCAGCCGGTGGGGGGGTGTTGAAAAACTGTTTTTT
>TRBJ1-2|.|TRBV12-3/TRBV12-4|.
CASSPYPDGLGYGYTF
TGTGCCAGCAGCCCTTACCCGGACGGTTTAGGCTATGGCTACACCTTC
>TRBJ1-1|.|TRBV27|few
CASSSRHQENTEAFF
TGTGCCAGCAGTTCCCGCCACCAGGAGAACACTGAAGCTTTCTTT
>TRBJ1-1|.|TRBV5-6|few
CASSLLTQINTEAFF
TGTGCCAGCAGCTTGTTGACACAGATCAACACTGAAGCTTTCTTT
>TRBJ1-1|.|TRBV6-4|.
CASSVRVGDTEAFF
TGTGCCAGCAGTGTCAGGGTAGGGGACACTGAAGCTTTCTTT
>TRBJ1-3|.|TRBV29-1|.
CSVGDSGNTIYF
TGCAGCGTCGGTGACTCTGGAAACACCATATATTTT
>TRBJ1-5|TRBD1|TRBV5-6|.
CASSPRKSGGGQPQHF
TGTGCCAGCAGCCCACGCAAATCAGGGGGCGGTCAGCCCCAGCATTTT
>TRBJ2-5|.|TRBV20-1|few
CSARSRETQYF
TGCAGTGCTAGGTCCAGAGAGACCCAGTACTTC
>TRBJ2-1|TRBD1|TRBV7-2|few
CASSFGTGLSNEQFF
TGTGCCAGCAGCTTCGGGACAGGGTTAAGCAATGAGCAGTTCTTC